The 8 T cell receptor beta chains in this list originate from one sample, sequenced in a study of T-cell reconstitution after alpha-beta-depleted transplantation in children. For TCRbeta, the library was prepared with unique molecular identifiers. MiXCR, applied by TCRdb to the PCR reads, yields one record per CDR3 protein. The data show about 360,000 distinct CDR3 sequences, about an eighth seen once. This sample comprised PBMCs, obtained from the stem cell graft. The source is a human donor who donated a stem cell graft to a child with Fanconi anemia.

In this sample, this clonotype turned up a few times. The gene calls are TRBV29-1 and TRBJ2-7; D is unresolved. The CDR3 is made up of 13 amino acids. The V gene's germline CDR1 is SQVTM and CDR2 ANQGSEA. With 6 bases removed from V and 5 bases from J, the gap between germline ends came to 17 bases. CDR3 bases: TGCAGCGTCCCGTACCTCTCTGATGACGAGCAGTACTTC. It is translated as CSVPYLSDDEQYF.

This clonotype has at least ten counts. The chain joins TRBV29-1 to TRBJ1-2, with TRBD1 matching over 7 bases. Germline lookup yields CDR1 SQVTM and CDR2 ANQGSEA. The CDR3 has 15 residues. Trimming at V came to 4 bases and at J to 5 bases, leaving 13 bases not matched to a gene. The CDR3 region has the DNA TGCAGCGTTGCTGGGACAGAGCCAGGGTTTTATGGCTACACCTTC. This gives the protein CSVAGTEPGFYGYTF.

The V and J genes are TRBV29-1 and TRBJ2-3; 9 nucleotides match TRBD1. The CDR3 totals 13 residues. Germline CDR1 SQVTM, CDR2 ANQGSEA. V dropped 5 bases and J dropped 4; count of bases not matched to a gene: 4. The CDR3 here is CSVRQGGADTQYF. In nucleotides, the CDR3 is TGCAGCGTTAGACAGGGGGGGGCAGATACGCAGTATTTT.

The CDR3 loop reads CASSLAGWNTEAFF. The CDR3 nucleotides are TGTGCCAGCAGCTTAGCGGGGTGGAACACTGAAGCTTTCTTT. The chain combines TRBV7-2 with TRBJ1-1, with D hard to call. CDR3 length: 14 residues. V dropped 0 bases and J dropped 1 base, with 6 bases sitting between them. CDR1 and CDR2 (germline): SGHTA, FQGNSA.

This clonotype showed up just a few times. The chain combines TRBV13 with TRBJ1-1; D unresolved. Between the trimmed V and J ends, which lost 5 bases and 2 bases, there was a span of 9 bases. CDR1 PRHDT and CDR2 FYEKMQ come from the germline V gene (reference sequence). The CDR3 length is 13 residues. CDR3 sequence: CASSTRPNTEAFF. The CDR3 DNA sequence: TGTGCCAGCAGCACCAGACCCAACACTGAAGCTTTCTTT.

This clonotype was detected a few times. The rearrangement links TRBV6-5 to TRBJ2-2, with D tentatively TRBD1 (5 bases). CDR1 and CDR2 from the germline V gene are MNHEY and SVGAGI. CDR3 size: 14 residues. Trimming stripped 4 bases from V and 4 bases from J, with 10 bases between. CDR3 nucleotides: TGTGCCAGCAGTTTAACAGGCCTCACCGGGGAGCTGTTTTTT. Encoded protein: CASSLTGLTGELFF.

The chain links TRBV4-2 to TRBJ2-5; 10 bases align to TRBD2. Germline V lookup: CDR1 LGHNA, CDR2 YNFKEQ. This CDR3 comprises 17 residues. With 4 bases clipped from V and 5 bases from J, the junction kept 13 bases outside the gene matches. The CDR3 sequence: CASSPAGGSGGAETQYF. In nucleotides, the CDR3 is TGTGCCAGCAGCCCCGCCGGGGGGAGCGGGGGGGCGGAGACCCAGTACTTC.

This clonotype has only a few counts. An end of the junction does not agree with germline; a read error may underlie this. The rearrangement joins TRBV5-1 to TRBJ1-4; 11 bases fit TRBD1. CDR1 and CDR2 from the germline V gene are SGHRS and YFSETQ. The length of the CDR3 is 17 residues. CDR3 amino acids: CASSLAGTGGSEEKLFF. The CDR3 DNA is TGTGCCAGCAGCTTGGCAGGGACAGGGGGATCAGAAGAAAAACTGTTTTTT.